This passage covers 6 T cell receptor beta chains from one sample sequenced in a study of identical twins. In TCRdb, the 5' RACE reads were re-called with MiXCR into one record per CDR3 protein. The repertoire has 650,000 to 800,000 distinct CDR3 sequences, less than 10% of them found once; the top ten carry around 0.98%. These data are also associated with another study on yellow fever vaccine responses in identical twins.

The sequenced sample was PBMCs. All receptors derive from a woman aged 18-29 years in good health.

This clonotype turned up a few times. The CDR3 is CASSPVPGQGKGDQPQHF. Here the CDR3 DNA reads TGCGCCAGCAGCCCTGTCCCGGGACAGGGAAAGGGGGATCAGCCCCAGCATTTT. The chain carries TRBV5-1 and TRBJ1-5; 9 nucleotides align to TRBD1. The CDR3 has 18 residues. Per the germline V gene, CDR1 is SGHRS and CDR2 is YFSETQ. Trimming at V came to 4 bases and at J to 5 bases, leaving 16 bases not matched to a gene.

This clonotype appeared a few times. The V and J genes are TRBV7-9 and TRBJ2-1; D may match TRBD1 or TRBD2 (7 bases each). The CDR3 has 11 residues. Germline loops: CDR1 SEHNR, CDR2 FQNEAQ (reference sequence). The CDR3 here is CAGGGSYEQFF. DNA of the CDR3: TGTGCAGGGGGCGGGAGCTATGAGCAGTTCTTC.

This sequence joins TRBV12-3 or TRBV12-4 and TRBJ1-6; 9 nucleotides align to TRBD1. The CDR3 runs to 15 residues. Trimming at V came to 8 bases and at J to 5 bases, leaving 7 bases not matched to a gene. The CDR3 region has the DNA TGTGCCAGCGTGATGGGGGACAGGGATAATTCACCCCTCCACTTT. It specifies CASVMGDRDNSPLHF.

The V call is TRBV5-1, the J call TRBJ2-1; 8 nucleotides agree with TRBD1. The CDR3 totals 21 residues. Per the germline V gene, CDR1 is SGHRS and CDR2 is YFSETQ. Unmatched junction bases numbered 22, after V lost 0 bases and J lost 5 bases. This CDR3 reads CASSLAAQLRRGSQGDNEQFF. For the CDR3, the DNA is TGCGCCAGCAGCTTGGCCGCTCAGCTACGAAGGGGATCACAGGGGGACAATGAGCAGTTCTTC.

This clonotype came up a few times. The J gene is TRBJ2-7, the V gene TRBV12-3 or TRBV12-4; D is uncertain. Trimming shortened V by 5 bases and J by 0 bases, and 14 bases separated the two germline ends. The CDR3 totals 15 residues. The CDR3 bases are TGTGCCAGCAGTCAAGAGTCTAAGCACTCCTACGAGCAGTACTTC. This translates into CASSQESKHSYEQYF.

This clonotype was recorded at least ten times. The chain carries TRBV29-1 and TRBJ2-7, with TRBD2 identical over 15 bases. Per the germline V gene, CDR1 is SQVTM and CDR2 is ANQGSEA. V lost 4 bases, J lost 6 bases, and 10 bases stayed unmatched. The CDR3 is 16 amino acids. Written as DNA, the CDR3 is TGCAGCGTTGCGGGACTAGCGGGAGGACCACCAGCCGAGCAGTACTTC. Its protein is CSVAGLAGGPPAEQYF.